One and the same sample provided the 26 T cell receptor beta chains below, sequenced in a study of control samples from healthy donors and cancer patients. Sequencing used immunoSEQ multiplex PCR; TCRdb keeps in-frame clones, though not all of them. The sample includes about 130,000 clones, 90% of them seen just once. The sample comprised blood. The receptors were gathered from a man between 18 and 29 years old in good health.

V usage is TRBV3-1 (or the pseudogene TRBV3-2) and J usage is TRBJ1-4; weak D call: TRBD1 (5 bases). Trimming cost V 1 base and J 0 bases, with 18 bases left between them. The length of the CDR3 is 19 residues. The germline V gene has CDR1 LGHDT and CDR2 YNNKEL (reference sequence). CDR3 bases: TGTGCCAGCAGCCAAGTTTTCATCATAGGGGCTCCAACTAATGAAAAACTGTTTTTT. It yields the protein CASSQVFIIGAPTNEKLFF.

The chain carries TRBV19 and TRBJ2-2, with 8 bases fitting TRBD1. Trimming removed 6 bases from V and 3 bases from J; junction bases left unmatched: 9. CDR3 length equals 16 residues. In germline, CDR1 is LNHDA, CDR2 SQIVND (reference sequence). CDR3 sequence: CASRSQGGPYTGELFF. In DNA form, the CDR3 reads TGTGCCAGTAGGTCACAGGGGGGTCCTTACACCGGGGAGCTGTTTTTT.

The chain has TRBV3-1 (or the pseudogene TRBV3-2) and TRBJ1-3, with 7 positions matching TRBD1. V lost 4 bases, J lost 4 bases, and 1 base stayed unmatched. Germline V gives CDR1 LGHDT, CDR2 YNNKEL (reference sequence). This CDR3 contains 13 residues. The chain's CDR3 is CASSPTGGNTIYF. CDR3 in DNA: TGTGCCAGCAGCCCGACAGGGGGAAACACCATATATTTT.

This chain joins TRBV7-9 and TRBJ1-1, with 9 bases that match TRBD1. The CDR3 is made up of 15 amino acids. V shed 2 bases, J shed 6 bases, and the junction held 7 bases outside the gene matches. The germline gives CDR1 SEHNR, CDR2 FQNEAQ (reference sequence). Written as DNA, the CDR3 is TGTGCCAGCAGCTTAACAGGGGGCCAGATCGCTGAAGCTTTCTTT. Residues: CASSLTGGQIAEAFF.

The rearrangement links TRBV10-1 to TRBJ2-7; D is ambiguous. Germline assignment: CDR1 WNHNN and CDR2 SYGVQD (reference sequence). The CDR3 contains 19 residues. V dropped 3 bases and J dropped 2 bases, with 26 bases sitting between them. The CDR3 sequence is CASSELITPLWPRTYEQYV. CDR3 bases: TGCGCCAGCAGTGAATTAATTACTCCCCTTTGGCCCAGAACCTACGAGCAGTACGTC.

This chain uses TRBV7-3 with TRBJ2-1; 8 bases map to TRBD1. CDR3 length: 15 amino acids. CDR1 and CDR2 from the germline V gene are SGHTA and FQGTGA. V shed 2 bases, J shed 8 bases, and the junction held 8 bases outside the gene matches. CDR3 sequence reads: CASSLAGQGFDEQFF. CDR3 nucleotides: TGTGCCAGCAGCTTAGCAGGACAGGGTTTCGATGAGCAGTTCTTC.

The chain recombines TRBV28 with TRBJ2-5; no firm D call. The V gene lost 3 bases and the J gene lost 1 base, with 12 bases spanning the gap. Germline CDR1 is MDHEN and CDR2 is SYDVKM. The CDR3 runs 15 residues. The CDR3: CASSLVPAAQETQYF. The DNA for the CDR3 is TGTGCCAGCAGTTTGGTCCCCGCGGCCCAAGAGACCCAGTACTTC.

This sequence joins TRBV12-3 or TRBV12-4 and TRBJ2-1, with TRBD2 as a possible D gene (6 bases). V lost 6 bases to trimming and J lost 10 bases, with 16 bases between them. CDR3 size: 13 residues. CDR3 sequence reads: CASSLLGGGEQFF. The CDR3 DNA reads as TGTGCCAGCAGCCTTCTGGGGGGTGGCGAGCAGTTCTTC.

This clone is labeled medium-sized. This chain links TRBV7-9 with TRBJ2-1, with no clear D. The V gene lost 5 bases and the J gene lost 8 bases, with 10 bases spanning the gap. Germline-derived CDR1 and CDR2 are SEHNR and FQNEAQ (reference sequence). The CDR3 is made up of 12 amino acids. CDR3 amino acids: CASSPDGDEQFF. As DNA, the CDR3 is TGTGCCAGCAGCCCCGATGGCGATGAGCAGTTCTTC.

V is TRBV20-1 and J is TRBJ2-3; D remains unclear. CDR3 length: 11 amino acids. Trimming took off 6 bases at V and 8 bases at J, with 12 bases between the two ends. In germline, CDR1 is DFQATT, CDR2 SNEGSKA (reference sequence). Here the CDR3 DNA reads TGCAGTGCCTTAGTTTATCCTACGCAGTATTTT. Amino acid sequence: CSALVYPTQYF.

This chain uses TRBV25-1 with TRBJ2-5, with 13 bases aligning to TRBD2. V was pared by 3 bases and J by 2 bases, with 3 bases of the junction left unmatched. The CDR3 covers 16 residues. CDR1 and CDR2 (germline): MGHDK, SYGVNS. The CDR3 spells CASSDGTSGVQETQYF. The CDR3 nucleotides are TGTGCCAGCAGTGATGGGACTAGCGGGGTTCAAGAGACCCAGTACTTC.

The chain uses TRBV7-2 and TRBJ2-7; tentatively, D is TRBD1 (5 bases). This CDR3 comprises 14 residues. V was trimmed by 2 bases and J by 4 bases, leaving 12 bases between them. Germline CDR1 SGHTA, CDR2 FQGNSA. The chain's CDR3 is CASSLKGVGYEQYV. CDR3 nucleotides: TGTGCCAGCAGCTTAAAAGGGGTCGGATACGAGCAGTACGTC.

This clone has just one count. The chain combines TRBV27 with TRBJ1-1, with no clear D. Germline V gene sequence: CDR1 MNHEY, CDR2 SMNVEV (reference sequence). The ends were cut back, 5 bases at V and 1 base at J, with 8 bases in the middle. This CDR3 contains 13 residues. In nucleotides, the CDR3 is TGTGCCAGCAGTACAAAAAAGAACACTGAAGCTTTCTTT. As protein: CASSTKKNTEAFF.

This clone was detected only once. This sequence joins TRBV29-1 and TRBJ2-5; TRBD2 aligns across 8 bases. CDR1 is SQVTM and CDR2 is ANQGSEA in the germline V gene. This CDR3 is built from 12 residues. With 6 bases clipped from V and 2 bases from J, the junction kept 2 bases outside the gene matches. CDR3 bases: TGCAGCGTGGGACTAGATCAAGAGACCCAGTACTTC. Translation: CSVGLDQETQYF.

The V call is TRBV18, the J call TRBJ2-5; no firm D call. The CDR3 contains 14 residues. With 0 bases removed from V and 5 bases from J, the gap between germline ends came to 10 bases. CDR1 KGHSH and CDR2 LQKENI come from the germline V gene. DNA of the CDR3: TGTGCCAGCTCACCACCCTCCCTGCGGGAGACCCAGTACTTC. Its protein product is CASSPPSLRETQYF.

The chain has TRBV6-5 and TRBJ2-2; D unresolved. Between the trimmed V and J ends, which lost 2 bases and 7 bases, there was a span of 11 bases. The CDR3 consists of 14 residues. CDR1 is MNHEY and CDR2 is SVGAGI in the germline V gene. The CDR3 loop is CASSYRAQSGELFF. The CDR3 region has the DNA TGTGCCAGCAGTTACAGGGCCCAGAGCGGGGAGCTGTTTTTT.

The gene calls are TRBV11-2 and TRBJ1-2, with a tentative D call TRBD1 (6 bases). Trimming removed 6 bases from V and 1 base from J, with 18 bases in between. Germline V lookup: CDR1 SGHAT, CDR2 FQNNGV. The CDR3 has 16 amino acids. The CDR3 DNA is TGTGCCAGCAGGGCCATGAGGGGGTCTAATAACTATGGCTACACCTTC. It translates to CASRAMRGSNNYGYTF. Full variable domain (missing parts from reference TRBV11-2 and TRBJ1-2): EAGVAQSPRYKIIEKRQSVAFWCNPISGHATLYWYQQILGQGPKLLIQFQNNGVVDDSQLPKDRFSAERLKGVDSTLKIQPAKLEDSAVYLCASRAMRGSNNYGYTFGSGTRLTVV.

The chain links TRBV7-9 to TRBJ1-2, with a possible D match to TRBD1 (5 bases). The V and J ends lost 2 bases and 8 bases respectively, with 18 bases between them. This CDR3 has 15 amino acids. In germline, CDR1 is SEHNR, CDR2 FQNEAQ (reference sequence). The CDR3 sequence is CASSLSGDHKRGYTF. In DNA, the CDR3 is TGTGCCAGCAGCTTATCCGGGGACCACAAGAGAGGCTACACCTTC.

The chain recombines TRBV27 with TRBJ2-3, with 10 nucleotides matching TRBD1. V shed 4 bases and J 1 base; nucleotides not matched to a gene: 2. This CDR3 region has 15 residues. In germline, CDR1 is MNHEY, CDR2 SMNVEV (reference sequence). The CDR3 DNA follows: TGTGCCAGCAGTTCAGGGACAGGGGGCACAGATACGCAGTATTTT. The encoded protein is CASSSGTGGTDTQYF.

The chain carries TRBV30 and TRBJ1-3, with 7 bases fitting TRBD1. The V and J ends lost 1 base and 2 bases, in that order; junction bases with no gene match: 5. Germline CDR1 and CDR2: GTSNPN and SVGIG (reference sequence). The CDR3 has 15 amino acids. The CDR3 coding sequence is TGTGCCTGGAGTGAAAACCAGGGGGCTGGAAACACCATATATTTT. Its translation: CAWSENQGAGNTIYF.

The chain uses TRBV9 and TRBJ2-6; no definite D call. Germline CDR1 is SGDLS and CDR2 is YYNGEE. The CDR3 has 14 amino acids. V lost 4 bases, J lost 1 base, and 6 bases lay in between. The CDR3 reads CASSPASGANVLTF. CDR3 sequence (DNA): TGTGCCAGCAGCCCGGCGTCTGGGGCCAACGTCCTGACTTTC.

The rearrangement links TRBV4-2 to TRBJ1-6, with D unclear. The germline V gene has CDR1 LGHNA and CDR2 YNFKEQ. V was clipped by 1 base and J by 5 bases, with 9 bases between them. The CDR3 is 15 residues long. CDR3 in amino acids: CASSQGDGNNSPLHF. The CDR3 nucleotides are TGTGCCAGCAGCCAAGGGGATGGTAATAATTCACCCCTCCACTTT.

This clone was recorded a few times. The DNA of the CDR3 is TGTGCCAGCAGCTTAATGAGGGTGAACCAGGGTAGAACCACTGAAGCTTTCTTT. This codes for CASSLMRVNQGRTTEAFF. The V and J genes are TRBV7-2 and TRBJ1-1; D perhaps matches TRBD1 (5 bases). This CDR3 comprises 18 residues. Looked up from germline, CDR1 is SGHTA and CDR2 is FQGNSA. The V gene lost 2 bases and the J gene lost 4 bases, with 23 bases spanning the gap.

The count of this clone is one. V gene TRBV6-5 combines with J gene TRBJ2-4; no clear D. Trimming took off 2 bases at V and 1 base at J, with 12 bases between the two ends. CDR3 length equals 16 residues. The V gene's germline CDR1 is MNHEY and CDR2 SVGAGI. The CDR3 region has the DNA TGTGCCAGCAGTTACGGGCCTCAGGCGGCCAAAAACATTCAGTACTTC. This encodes CASSYGPQAAKNIQYF.

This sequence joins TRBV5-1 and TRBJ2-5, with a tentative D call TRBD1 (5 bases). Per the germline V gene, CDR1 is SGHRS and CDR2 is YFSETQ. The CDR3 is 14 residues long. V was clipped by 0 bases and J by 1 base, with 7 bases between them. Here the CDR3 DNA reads TGCGCCAGCAGCTTGGGACAGATCCAAGAGACCCAGTACTTC. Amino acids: CASSLGQIQETQYF.

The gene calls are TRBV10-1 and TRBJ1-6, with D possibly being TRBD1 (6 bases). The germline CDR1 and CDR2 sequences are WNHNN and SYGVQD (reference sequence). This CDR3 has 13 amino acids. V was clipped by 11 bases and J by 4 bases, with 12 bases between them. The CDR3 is CAGAQGYNSPLHF. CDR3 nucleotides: TGCGCCGGGGCCCAGGGGTATAATTCACCCCTCCACTTT.